This T cell receptor beta chain derives from a study of Graves' ophthalmopathy and Graves' hyperthyroidism. About the research overall: Before any treatment was given, at initial diagnosis, peripheral blood was collected.

The CDR3 has 14 amino acids. Germline-derived CDR1 and CDR2 are DFQATT and SNEGSKA (reference sequence). The trim removed 5 bases at V and 4 bases at J, leaving 5 bases unmatched. In its sample, this clonotype was seen a few times. Amplified material comprised TCR beta CDR3 regions derived from RNA transcripts. The authors performed first-round RT-PCR with HTBI primers and then a second-round multiplex PCR. TCRdb passed the multiplex PCR reads through MiXCR, listing each CDR3 protein once. Among roughly 36,000 distinct CDR3 sequences listed, approximately 55% were seen once. A follow-up of 18 months without ophthalmopathy meant that hyperthyroidism was stable. The PBMC fraction was derived from around 10 ml of fresh peripheral blood.

The chain carries TRBV20-1 and TRBJ2-5, with TRBD1 matching over 12 bases. This receptor was taken from an adult woman with stable Graves' hyperthyroidism. The sequenced material came from peripheral blood. CDR3 region: CSAPGTGGGETQYF. CDR3 nucleotide sequence: TGCAGTGCTCCCGGGACAGGGGGCGGAGAGACCCAGTACTTC.